This T cell receptor beta chain was recovered during a study of blood T cell repertoires in COVID-19. Whole-study context: T cells, B-cell-depleted T cells, or PBMCs provided the cDNA or gDNA that served as material.

In the authors' workflow: Amplification with reference gene primers provided the estimates of nucleated cell counts. Measured with immunoSEQ multiplex PCR; TCRdb has only the in-frame clones, and not every one. The V and J calls and the clone size are those of that table, but D and trimming were determined from the DNA. The sample consists of approximately 300,000 clones, about 86% of them appearing once. The sample taken for sequencing was peripheral blood. This TCR was sampled from a woman between 50 and 59 years old with acute or convalescent COVID-19.

CDR3 DNA: TGTGCCAGCAGCACCCGACTAGCGGGGGCCCTCAATGAGCAGTTCTTC. Protein sequence: CASSTRLAGALNEQFF. The rearrangement links TRBV5-4 to TRBJ2-1; 12 positions match TRBD2. The CDR3 has 16 residues. V dropped 4 bases and J dropped 6; count of bases not matched to a gene: 8. The germline gives CDR1 SGHNT, CDR2 YYREEE (reference sequence).